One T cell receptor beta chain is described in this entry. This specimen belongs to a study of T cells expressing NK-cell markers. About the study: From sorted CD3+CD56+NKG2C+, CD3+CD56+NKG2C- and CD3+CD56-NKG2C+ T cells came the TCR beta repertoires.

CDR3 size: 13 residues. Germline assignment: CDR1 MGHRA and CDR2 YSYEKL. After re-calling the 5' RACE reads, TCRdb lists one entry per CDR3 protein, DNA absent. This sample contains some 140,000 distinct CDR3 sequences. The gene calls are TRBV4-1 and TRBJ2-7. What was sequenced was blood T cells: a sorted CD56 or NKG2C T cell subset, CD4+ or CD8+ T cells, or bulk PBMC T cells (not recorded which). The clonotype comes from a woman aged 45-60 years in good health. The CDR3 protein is CASSQVYVYEQYF.